This record concerns one T cell receptor beta chain sequence. This sample was included in a study of blood T cell repertoires in COVID-19. Study as a whole: The samples span acute and convalescent COVID-19 from the United States, Italy and Spain. From T cells, B-cell-depleted T cells, or PBMCs came the material, which was cDNA or gDNA.

In the original processing: Amplification from reference gene primers served as the basis for estimated nucleated cell counts. Sequencing was performed with immunoSEQ multiplex PCR; in TCRdb, only in-frame clones are kept and a portion is missing. The V and J calls and the clone size are those of that table, but D and trimming were determined from the DNA. The sample lists about half a million clones; 75% to 90% were seen once. Looked up from germline, CDR1 is SGHRS and CDR2 is YFSETQ. Trimming took off 4 bases at V and 0 bases at J, with 15 bases between the two ends. The CDR3 covers 16 residues. While infection was still active, Seattle patients were enrolled and then followed longitudinally.

This sequence originates from a man between 18 and 29 years old with COVID-19, enrolled during active disease. Material for sequencing was peripheral blood. The chain links TRBV5-1 to TRBJ2-3; D gene uncertain. CDR3 region: CASSTGTAASTDTQYF. The CDR3 DNA reads TGCGCCAGCAGCACCGGAACAGCTGCTAGCACAGATACGCAGTATTTT.